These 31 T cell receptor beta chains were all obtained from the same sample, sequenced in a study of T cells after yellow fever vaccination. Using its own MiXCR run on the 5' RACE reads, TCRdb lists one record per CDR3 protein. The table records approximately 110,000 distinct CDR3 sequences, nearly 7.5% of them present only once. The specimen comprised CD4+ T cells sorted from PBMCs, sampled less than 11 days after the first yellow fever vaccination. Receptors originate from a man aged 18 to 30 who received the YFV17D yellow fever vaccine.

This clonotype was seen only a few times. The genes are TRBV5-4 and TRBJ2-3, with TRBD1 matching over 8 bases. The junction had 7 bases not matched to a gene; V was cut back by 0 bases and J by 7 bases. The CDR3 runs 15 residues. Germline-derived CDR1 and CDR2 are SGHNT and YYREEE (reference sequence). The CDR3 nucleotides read TGTGCCAGCAGCTTGGGACAGGGGAACTTTTATACGCAGTATTTT. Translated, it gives CASSLGQGNFYTQYF.

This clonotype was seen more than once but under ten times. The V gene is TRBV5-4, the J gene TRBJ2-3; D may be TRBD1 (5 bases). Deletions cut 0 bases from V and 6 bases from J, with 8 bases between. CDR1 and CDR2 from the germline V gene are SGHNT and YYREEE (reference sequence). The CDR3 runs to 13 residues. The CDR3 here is CASSLAKGDTQYF. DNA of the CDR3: TGTGCCAGCAGCTTGGCAAAGGGGGATACGCAGTATTTT.

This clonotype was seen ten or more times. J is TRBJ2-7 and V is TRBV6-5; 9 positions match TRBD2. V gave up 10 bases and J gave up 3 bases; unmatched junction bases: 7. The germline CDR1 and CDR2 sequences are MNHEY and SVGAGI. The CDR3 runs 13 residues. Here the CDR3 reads CATNSGGFYEQYV. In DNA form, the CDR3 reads TGTGCCACCAACAGCGGGGGGTTCTACGAGCAGTACGTC.

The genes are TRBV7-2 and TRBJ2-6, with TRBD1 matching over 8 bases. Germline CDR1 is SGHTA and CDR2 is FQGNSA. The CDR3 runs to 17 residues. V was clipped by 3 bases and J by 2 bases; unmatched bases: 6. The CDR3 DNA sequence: TGTGCCAGCAGCTTCCTCGCGACAGGGGCTGGGGCCAACGTCCTGACTTTC. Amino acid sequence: CASSFLATGAGANVLTF.

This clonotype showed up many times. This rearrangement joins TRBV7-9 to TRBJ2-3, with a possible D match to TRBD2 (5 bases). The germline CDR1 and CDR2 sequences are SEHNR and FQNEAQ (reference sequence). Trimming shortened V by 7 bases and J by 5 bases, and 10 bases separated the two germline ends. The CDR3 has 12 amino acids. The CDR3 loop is CASTGGGDTQYF. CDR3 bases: TGTGCCAGCACCGGCGGAGGAGATACGCAGTATTTT.

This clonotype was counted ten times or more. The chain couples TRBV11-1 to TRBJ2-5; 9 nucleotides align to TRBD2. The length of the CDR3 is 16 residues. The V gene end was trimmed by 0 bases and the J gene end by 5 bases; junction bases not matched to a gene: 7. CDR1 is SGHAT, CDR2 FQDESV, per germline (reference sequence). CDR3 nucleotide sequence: TGTGCCAGCAGCTTAGCGCCCGGACTAGCGCAGGAGACCCAGTACTTC. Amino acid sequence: CASSLAPGLAQETQYF.

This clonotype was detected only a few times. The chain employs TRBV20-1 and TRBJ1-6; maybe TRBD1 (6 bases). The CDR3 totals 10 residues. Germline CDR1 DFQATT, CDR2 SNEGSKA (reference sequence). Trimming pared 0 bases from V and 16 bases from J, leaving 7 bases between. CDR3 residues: CSAREQGLHF. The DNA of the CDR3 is TGCAGTGCTAGAGAACAGGGACTCCACTTT.

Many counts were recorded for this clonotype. The CDR3 region has the DNA TGTGCCAGCAGCCTGCCTCTAGAGACCCAGTACTTC. It codes for CASSLPLETQYF. This chain links TRBV3-1 with TRBJ2-5; unclear D gene. Germline CDR1 and CDR2: LGHDT and YNNKEL (reference sequence). The CDR3 runs to 12 residues. V lost 4 bases, J lost 4 bases, and 7 bases lay in between.

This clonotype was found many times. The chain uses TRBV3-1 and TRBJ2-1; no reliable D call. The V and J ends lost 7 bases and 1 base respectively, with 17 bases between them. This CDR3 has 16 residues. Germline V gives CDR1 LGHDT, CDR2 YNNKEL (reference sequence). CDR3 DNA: TGTGCCAGCAAACCAAGTCGGGTATATTCCTACAATGAGCAGTTCTTC. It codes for CASKPSRVYSYNEQFF.

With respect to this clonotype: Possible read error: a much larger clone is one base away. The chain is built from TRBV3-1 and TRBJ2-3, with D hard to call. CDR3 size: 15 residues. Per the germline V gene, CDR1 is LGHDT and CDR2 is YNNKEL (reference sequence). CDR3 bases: TGTTCCAGCAGCCCCGGTGGGGAACGCACAGATACGCAGTATTTT. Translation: CSSSPGGERTDTQYF.

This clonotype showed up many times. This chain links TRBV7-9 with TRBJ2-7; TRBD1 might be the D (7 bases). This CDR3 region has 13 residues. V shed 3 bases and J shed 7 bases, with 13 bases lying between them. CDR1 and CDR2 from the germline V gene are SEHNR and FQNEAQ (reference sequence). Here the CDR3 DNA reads TGTGCCAGCAGCTTGAAGGGGGCGGGAGAGCAGTACGTC. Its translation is CASSLKGAGEQYV.

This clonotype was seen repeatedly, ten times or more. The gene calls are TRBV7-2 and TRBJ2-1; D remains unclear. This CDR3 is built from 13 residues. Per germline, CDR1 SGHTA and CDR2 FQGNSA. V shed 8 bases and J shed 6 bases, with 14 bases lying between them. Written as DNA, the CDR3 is TGTGCCAGCTTAAGTATGCGAGGCAATGAGCAGTTCTTC. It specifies CASLSMRGNEQFF.

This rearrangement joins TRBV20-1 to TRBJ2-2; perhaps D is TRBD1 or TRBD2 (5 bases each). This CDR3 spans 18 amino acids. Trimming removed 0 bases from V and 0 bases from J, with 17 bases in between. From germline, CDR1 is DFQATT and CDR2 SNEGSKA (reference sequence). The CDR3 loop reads CSARDFGTPRSNTGELFF. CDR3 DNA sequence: TGCAGTGCTAGAGATTTTGGGACGCCCCGTTCGAACACCGGGGAGCTGTTTTTT.

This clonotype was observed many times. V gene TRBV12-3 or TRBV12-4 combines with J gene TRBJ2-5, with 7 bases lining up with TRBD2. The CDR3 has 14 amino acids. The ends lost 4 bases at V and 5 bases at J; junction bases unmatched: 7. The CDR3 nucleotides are TGTGCCAGCAGTTCGGGGGGAAATGCGGAGACCCAGTACTTC. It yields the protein CASSSGGNAETQYF.

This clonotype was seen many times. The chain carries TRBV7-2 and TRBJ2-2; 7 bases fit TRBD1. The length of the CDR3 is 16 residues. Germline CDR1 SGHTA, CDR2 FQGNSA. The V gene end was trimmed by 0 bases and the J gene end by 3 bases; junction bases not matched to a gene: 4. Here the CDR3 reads CASSLAWGTDTGELFF. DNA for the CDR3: TGTGCCAGCAGCTTAGCTTGGGGGACAGACACCGGGGAGCTGTTTTTT.

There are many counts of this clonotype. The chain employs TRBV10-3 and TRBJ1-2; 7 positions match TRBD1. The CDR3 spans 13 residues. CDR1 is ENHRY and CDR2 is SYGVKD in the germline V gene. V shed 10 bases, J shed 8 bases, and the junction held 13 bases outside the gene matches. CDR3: CATHRGAGSGYTF. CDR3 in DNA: TGTGCCACTCACAGGGGTGCAGGGTCCGGCTACACCTTC.

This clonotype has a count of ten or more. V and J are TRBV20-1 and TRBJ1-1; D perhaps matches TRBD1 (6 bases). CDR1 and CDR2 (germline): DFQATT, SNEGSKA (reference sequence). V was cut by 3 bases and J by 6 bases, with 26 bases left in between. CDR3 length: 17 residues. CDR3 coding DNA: TGCAGTGCTAGCCGGAGGAGGGGGTTAGCAAGTGGATCTGAAGCTTTCTTT. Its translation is CSASRRRGLASGSEAFF.

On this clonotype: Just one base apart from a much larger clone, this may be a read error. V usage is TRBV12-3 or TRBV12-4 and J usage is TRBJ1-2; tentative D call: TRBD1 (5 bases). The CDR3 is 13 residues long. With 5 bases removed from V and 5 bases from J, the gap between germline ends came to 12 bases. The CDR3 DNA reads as TGTGCCAGCAGTCCGGGGACCCAATATGGCTACACCTTC. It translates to CASSPGTQYGYTF.

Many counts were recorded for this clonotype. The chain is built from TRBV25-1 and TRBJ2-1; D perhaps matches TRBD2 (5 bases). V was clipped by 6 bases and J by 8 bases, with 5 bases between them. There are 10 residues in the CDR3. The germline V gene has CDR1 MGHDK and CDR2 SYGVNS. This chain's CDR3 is CASRRDEQFF. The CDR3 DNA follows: TGTGCCAGCAGGCGGGATGAGCAGTTCTTC.

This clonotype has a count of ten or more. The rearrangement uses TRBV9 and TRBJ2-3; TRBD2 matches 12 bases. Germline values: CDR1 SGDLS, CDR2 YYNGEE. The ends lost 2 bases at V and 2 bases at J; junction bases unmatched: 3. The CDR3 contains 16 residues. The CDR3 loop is CASSVRLAGATDTQYF. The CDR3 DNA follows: TGTGCCAGCAGCGTTCGACTAGCGGGGGCCACAGATACGCAGTATTTT.

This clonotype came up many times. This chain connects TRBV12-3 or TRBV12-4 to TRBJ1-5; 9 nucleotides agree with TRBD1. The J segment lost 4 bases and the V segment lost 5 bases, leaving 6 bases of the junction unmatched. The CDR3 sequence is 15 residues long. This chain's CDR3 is CASSPDGTGNQPQHF. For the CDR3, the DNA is TGTGCCAGCAGTCCAGACGGGACAGGGAATCAGCCCCAGCATTTT.

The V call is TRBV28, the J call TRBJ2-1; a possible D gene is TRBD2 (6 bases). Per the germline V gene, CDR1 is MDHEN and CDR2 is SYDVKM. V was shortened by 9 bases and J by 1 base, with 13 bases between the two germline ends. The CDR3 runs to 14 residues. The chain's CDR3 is CASTTGGSYNEQFF. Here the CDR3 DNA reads TGTGCCAGTACTACCGGGGGATCCTACAATGAGCAGTTCTTC.

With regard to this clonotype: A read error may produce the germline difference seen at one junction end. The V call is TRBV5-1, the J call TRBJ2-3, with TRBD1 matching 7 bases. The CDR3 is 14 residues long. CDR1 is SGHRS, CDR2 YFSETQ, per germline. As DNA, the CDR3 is TGCGCCAGCAGATTGGGACAGTCCAGAGATACGCAGTATTTT. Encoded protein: CASRLGQSRDTQYF.

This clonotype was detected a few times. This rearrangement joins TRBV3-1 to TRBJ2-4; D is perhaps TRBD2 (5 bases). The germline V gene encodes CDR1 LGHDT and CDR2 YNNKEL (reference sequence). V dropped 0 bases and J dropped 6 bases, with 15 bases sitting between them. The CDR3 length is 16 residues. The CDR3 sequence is CASSQDWARGGNIQYF. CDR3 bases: TGTGCCAGCAGCCAAGACTGGGCCCGGGGTGGAAACATTCAGTACTTC. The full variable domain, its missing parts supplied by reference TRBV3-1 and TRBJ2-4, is DTAVSQTPKYLVTQMGNDKSIKCEQNLGHDTMYWYKQDSKKFLKIMFSYNNKELIINETVPNRFSPKSPDKAHLNLHINSLELGDSAVYFCASSQDWARGGNIQYFGAGTRLSVL.

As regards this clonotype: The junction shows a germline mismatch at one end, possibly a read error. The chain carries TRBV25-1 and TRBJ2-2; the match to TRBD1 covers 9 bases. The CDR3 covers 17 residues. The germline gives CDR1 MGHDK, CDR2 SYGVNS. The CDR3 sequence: CTSSSGTGISNTGELFF. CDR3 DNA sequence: TGTACCAGCAGTTCCGGGACAGGGATTTCGAACACCGGGGAGCTGTTTTTT.

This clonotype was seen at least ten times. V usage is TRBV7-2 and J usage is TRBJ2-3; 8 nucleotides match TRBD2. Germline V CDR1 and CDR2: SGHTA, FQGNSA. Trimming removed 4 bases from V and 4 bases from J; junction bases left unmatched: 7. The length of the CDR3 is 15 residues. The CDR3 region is CASSWRLAGPDTQYF. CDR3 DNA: TGTGCCAGCAGCTGGCGCCTAGCGGGCCCAGATACGCAGTATTTT.

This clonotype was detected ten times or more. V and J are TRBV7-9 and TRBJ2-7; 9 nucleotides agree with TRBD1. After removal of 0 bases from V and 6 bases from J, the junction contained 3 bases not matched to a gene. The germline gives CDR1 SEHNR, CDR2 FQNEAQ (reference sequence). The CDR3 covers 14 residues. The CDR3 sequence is CASSLAGQGGEQYV. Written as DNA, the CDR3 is TGTGCCAGCAGCTTAGCGGGACAGGGTGGCGAGCAGTACGTC.

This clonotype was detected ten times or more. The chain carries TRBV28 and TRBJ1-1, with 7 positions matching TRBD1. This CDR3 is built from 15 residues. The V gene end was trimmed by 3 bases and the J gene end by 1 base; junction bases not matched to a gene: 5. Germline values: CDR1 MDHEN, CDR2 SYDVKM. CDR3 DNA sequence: TGTGCCAGCAGTTTGACCGGGACAGAGAACACTGAAGCTTTCTTT. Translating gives CASSLTGTENTEAFF. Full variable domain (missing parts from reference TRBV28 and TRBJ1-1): DVKVTQSSRYLVKRTGEKVFLECVQDMDHENMFWYRQDPGLGLRLIYFSYDVKMKEKGDIPEGYSVSREKKERFSLILESASTNQTSMYLCASSLTGTENTEAFFGQGTRLTVV.

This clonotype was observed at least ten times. The CDR3 nucleotides read TGTGCCACCAGTGATTGGGACAGCTCATCGAACACCGGGGAGCTGTTTTTT. Its protein is CATSDWDSSSNTGELFF. The J gene is TRBJ2-2, the V gene TRBV24-1, with 7 bases identical to TRBD1. CDR3 length: 17 amino acids. V gave up 2 bases and J gave up 0 bases; unmatched junction bases: 5. CDR1 and CDR2 from the germline V gene are KGHDR and SFDVKD.

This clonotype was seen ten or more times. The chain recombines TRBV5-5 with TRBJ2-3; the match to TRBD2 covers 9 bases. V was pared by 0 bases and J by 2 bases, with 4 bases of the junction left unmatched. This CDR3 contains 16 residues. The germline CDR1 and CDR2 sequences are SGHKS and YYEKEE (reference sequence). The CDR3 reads CASSLDVGLATDTQYF. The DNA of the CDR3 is TGTGCCAGCAGCTTGGATGTGGGACTAGCCACAGATACGCAGTATTTT.

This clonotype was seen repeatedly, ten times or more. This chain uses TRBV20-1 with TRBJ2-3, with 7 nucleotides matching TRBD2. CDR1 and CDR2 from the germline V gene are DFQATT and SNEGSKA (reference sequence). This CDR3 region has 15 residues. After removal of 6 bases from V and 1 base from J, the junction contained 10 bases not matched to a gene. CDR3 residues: CSAGRAGQGTDTQYF. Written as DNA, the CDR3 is TGCAGTGCGGGGAGGGCGGGCCAGGGCACAGATACGCAGTATTTT.